This paragraph covers one TCR beta chain sequence. The data are from a study of blood T cell repertoires in COVID-19. In the study overall: COVID-19 samples, acute and convalescent, were from the United States, Italy and Spain. T cells, B-cell-depleted T cells, or PBMCs supplied cDNA or gDNA.

Germline CDR1 and CDR2: LGHDT and YNNKEL (reference sequence). The CDR3 has 15 residues. With 0 bases clipped from V and 6 bases from J, the junction kept 5 bases outside the gene matches. How the authors handled the data: Counts of nucleated cells, estimated from reference gene primer amplification, were obtained. TCRdb's copy holds only in-frame clones and misses some; the assay was immunoSEQ multiplex PCR. V, J and clone size are taken as reported in that table, and D and trimming were inferred from the DNA itself. The sample shows roughly 100,000 clones, roughly 89% of them seen only once. Input material: peripheral blood. The rearrangement uses TRBV3-1 (or the pseudogene TRBV3-2) and TRBJ2-7, with 10 bases lining up with TRBD1. This receptor was obtained from a human donor in a cohort sampled during active COVID-19. Here the CDR3 reads CASSQDDRGQSEQYF. The CDR3 DNA follows: TGTGCCAGCAGCCAAGATGACAGGGGGCAGTCCGAGCAGTACTTC.